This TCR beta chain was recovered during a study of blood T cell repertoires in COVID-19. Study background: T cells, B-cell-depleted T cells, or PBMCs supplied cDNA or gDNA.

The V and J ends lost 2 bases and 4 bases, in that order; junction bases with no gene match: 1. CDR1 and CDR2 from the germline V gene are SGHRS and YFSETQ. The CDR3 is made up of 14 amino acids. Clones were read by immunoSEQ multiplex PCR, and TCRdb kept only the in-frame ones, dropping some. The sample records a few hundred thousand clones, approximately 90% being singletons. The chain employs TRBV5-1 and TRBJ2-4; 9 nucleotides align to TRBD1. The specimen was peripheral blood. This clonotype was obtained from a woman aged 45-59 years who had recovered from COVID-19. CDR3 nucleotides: TGCGCCAGCAGCTTCGGACAGGGGAAAAACATTCAGTACTTC. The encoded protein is CASSFGQGKNIQYF.